The rows below give T cell receptor beta chains drawn from one sample of a study of T-cell memory formation after mild COVID-19. TCRdb fed the 5' RACE reads into MiXCR, producing one record per CDR3 protein. The sample shows around 250,000 distinct CDR3 sequences, approximately 10% of them seen only once. What was sequenced was PBMCs or a T cell subset sorted from them (not recorded which). The receptors come from a man between 18 and 35 years old who had mild COVID-19 (a few samples of this study predate the infection). Cell type and time point are not known. The CDR3 runs from the conserved cysteine through the conserved F or W. A D gene is named only where the DNA matches it firmly. The size entry is marked missing in some rows and otherwise reads once, few, many or a size class.

j_call,d_call,v_call,clone_size,cdr3_aa,cdr3_nt
TRBJ2-5,-,TRBV7-2,few,CASSLHGGAQYF,TGTGCCAGCAGCCTCCACGGAGGGGCCCAGTACTTC
TRBJ1-2,TRBD1,TRBV11-2,few,CASSSGQGVLDGYTF,TGTGCCAGCAGCTCAGGACAGGGGGTCCTTGATGGCTACACCTTC
TRBJ2-3,-,TRBV7-9,-,CASSSGGKTQYF,TGTGCCAGCAGCTCAGGAGGGAAGACGCAGTATTTT
TRBJ2-6,-,TRBV10-3,-,CAIGTAAGANVLTF,TGTGCCATTGGTACCGCGGCTGGGGCCAACGTCCTGACTTTC
TRBJ1-1,-,TRBV10-3,-,CAISGVYTEAFF,TGTGCCATCAGTGGAGTGTACACTGAAGCTTTCTTT
TRBJ1-3,TRBD1,TRBV13,-,CASSSDRGGNTIYF,TGTGCCAGCAGCTCGGACAGGGGAGGAAACACCATATATTTT
TRBJ2-1,TRBD2,TRBV28,-,CASRPGTSGGVNEQFF,TGTGCCAGCAGACCAGGGACTAGCGGGGGGGTAAATGAGCAGTTCTTC
TRBJ2-3,-,TRBV6-1,-,CASSERRGDTDTQYF,TGTGCCAGCAGTGAACGGAGGGGAGACACAGATACGCAGTATTTT
TRBJ1-6,TRBD1,TRBV5-1,few,CASSLVGQGDSPLHF,TGCGCCAGCAGCTTGGTCGGACAGGGTGATTCACCCCTCCACTTT
TRBJ1-2,-,TRBV11-2,few,CASSLETYGYTF,TGTGCCAGCAGCTTAGAGACTTATGGCTACACCTTC
TRBJ2-7,TRBD2,TRBV6-5,-,CASRTGLAGDYEQYF,TGTGCCAGCAGAACGGGACTAGCGGGGGACTACGAGCAGTACTTC
TRBJ2-7,-,TRBV20-1,-,CRAWAVGEQYF,TGCAGGGCTTGGGCCGTCGGCGAGCAGTACTTC
TRBJ1-1,-,TRBV10-3,-,CAISDDDLTEAFF,TGTGCCATCAGTGACGACGATCTTACTGAAGCTTTCTTT
TRBJ1-3,TRBD1,TRBV6-5,-,CASSYANPGQAGNTIYF,TGTGCCAGCAGTTACGCGAATCCGGGACAGGCTGGAAACACCATATATTTT
TRBJ2-5,-,TRBV6-5,few,CASSTTVTAETQYF,TGTGCCAGCAGTACCACGGTCACGGCAGAGACCCAGTACTTC
TRBJ2-1,TRBD2,TRBV7-9,-,CASSAPAGKGEQFF,TGTGCCAGCAGCGCCCCAGCGGGGAAGGGTGAGCAGTTCTTC
TRBJ1-4,TRBD1,TRBV29-1,-,CSVYTVPGQGPNEKLFF,TGCAGCGTATATACGGTCCCGGGACAGGGGCCGAATGAAAAACTGTTTTTT
TRBJ1-5,-,TRBV28,-,CASSLGSISQPQHF,TGTGCCAGCAGTTTGGGGAGCATCTCGCAGCCCCAGCATTTT
TRBJ1-2,-,TRBV5-1,-,CASSSGPGDDYGYTF,TGCGCCAGCAGCTCAGGACCGGGGGATGACTATGGCTACACCTTC
TRBJ2-3,-,TRBV7-2,-,CASSLGLSDTQYF,TGTGCCAGCAGCTTAGGACTATCAGATACGCAGTATTTT
TRBJ1-1,-,TRBV6-2/TRBV6-3,-,CASSYGQLNTEAFF,TGTGCCAGCAGTTACGGCCAGTTGAACACTGAAGCTTTCTTT
TRBJ1-6,TRBD1,TRBV4-2,-,CASSQDEGTGVTPLHF,TGTGCCAGCAGCCAAGATGAGGGGACAGGGGTGACACCCCTCCACTTT
TRBJ2-7,-,TRBV11-3,-,CASSPGESSYEQYF,TGTGCCAGCAGCCCCGGGGAGAGCTCCTACGAGCAGTACTTC
TRBJ2-1,-,TRBV4-3,few,CASSQETVRAYNEQFF,TGCGCCAGCAGCCAAGAAACGGTGAGAGCATACAATGAGCAGTTCTTC
TRBJ1-5,-,TRBV6-1,-,CASSESGQPQHF,TGTGCCAGCAGTGAATCGGGTCAGCCCCAGCATTTT
TRBJ1-1,-,TRBV16,many,CASSQTLNTEAFF,TGTGCCAGCAGCCAAACCTTGAACACTGAAGCTTTCTTT
TRBJ2-3,TRBD2,TRBV7-6,-,CASSLVGGSGGTTDTQYF,TGTGCCAGCAGCTTAGTGGGCGGTAGCGGGGGGACCACAGATACGCAGTATTTT
TRBJ2-5,TRBD1,TRBV5-1,many,CASSPGQYQETQYF,TGCGCCAGCAGCCCGGGACAGTACCAAGAGACCCAGTACTTC
TRBJ1-2,TRBD1,TRBV15,few,CATSTRDRGYYGYTF,TGTGCCACCAGCACCCGGGACAGGGGGTACTATGGCTACACCTTC
TRBJ2-7,-,TRBV25-1,many,CASSGTGYEQYF,TGTGCCAGCAGTGGCACCGGGTACGAGCAGTACTTC
TRBJ1-2,-,TRBV9,-,CASSSLGAYSTYGYTF,TGTGCCAGCAGCTCCCTCGGAGCCTATTCGACCTATGGCTACACCTTC
TRBJ1-1,-,TRBV27,few,CASSLMGLGTEAFF,TGTGCCAGCAGTTTGATGGGGTTGGGAACTGAAGCTTTCTTT
TRBJ2-3,-,TRBV7-3,many,CASSYSTFDTQYF,TGTGCCAGCAGCTACTCTACTTTTGATACGCAGTATTTT
TRBJ1-2,-,TRBV6-1,-,CASRDSYGYTF,TGTGCCAGCAGGGACAGCTATGGCTACACCTTC
TRBJ2-5,-,TRBV5-5,many,CASSPFPPETQYF,TGTGCCAGCAGCCCGTTCCCCCCAGAGACCCAGTACTTC
TRBJ2-1,TRBD1,TRBV5-1,few,CASSFGTGGWNEQFF,TGCGCCAGCAGCTTTGGAACAGGGGGTTGGAATGAGCAGTTCTTC
TRBJ2-3,-,TRBV5-1,-,CASRRGDPSTDTQYF,TGCGCCAGCAGGCGCGGGGACCCTAGCACAGATACGCAGTATTTT
TRBJ2-2,-,TRBV24-1,few,CATSDLGANTGELFF,TGTGCCACCAGTGATTTGGGGGCGAACACCGGGGAGCTGTTTTTT
TRBJ2-1,-,TRBV18,-,CASSREENEQFF,TGTGCCAGCTCAAGGGAAGAAAATGAGCAGTTCTTC
TRBJ1-3,-,TRBV4-3,many,CASSRTVAVRGNTIYF,TGCGCCAGCAGCCGAACCGTAGCCGTCAGGGGAAACACCATATATTTT
TRBJ2-1,-,TRBV9,-,CASSVVATGEQYNEQFF,TGTGCCAGCAGCGTAGTCGCCACAGGAGAGCAATACAATGAGCAGTTCTTC
TRBJ1-6,TRBD1,TRBV7-2,-,CASRLGGQGNSPLHF,TGTGCCAGCAGACTAGGGGGACAGGGTAATTCACCCCTCCACTTT
TRBJ1-2,TRBD1,TRBV7-6,-,CASSLKTGSGYGYTF,TGTGCCAGCAGTTTAAAGACAGGGAGCGGCTATGGCTACACCTTC
TRBJ2-1,-,TRBV4-1,few,CASSQVQRLGNEQFF,TGCGCCAGCAGCCAAGTCCAGCGTTTGGGTAATGAGCAGTTCTTC
TRBJ1-4,TRBD1,TRBV7-9,few,CASSLYRGPEKLFF,TGTGCCAGCAGCCTATACAGGGGGCCTGAAAAACTGTTTTTT
TRBJ1-2,TRBD1,TRBV6-5,-,CASSFPGQGARYTF,TGTGCCAGCAGTTTTCCGGGACAGGGCGCACGCTACACCTTC
TRBJ2-1,-,TRBV12-3/TRBV12-4,many,CASRPGLTVLGEQFF,TGTGCCAGCAGACCGGGTTTGACGGTTCTGGGTGAGCAGTTCTTC
TRBJ1-2,-,TRBV7-2,few,CASSYRGENYGYTF,TGTGCCAGCAGCTACAGAGGGGAGAACTATGGCTACACCTTC
TRBJ2-2,-,TRBV12-3/TRBV12-4,-,CASSWGRANTGELFF,TGTGCCAGCAGTTGGGGCAGGGCGAACACCGGGGAGCTGTTTTTT
TRBJ2-3,TRBD2,TRBV4-1,many,CASSLIAGVTTDTQYF,TGCGCCAGCAGCCTAATAGCGGGGGTAACCACAGATACGCAGTATTTT